This passage covers 28 T cell receptor beta chains from one sample sequenced in a study of early T cells in non-severe SARS-CoV-2 infection. TCRdb recomputed calls from the 5' RACE reads with MiXCR, one row per CDR3 protein. In the table there are about 97,000 distinct CDR3 sequences, 11% of which are singletons. The source material was whole blood, sampled at baseline. The receptors come from an adult who was a healthcare worker with PCR-confirmed SARS-CoV-2 infection or an uninfected control (not recorded which).

The chain employs TRBV27 and TRBJ1-2; no clear D. Per germline, CDR1 MNHEY and CDR2 SMNVEV (reference sequence). This CDR3 is built from 13 residues. V was shortened by 2 bases and J by 2 bases, with 6 bases between the two germline ends. CDR3 nucleotide sequence: TGTGCCAGCAGTTTAAGGCAGAACTATGGCTACACCTTC. Residues: CASSLRQNYGYTF.

The chain is built from TRBV3-1 and TRBJ1-6, with 7 nucleotides matching TRBD1. The CDR3 loop spans 13 amino acids. Unmatched junction bases numbered 2, after V lost 2 bases and J lost 10 bases. Looked up from germline, CDR1 is LGHDT and CDR2 is YNNKEL (reference sequence). CDR3 sequence: CASSQRDRSPLHF. The CDR3 coding sequence is TGTGCCAGCAGCCAACGGGACAGATCACCCCTCCACTTT.

V gene TRBV7-6 combines with J gene TRBJ2-7, with TRBD2 matching over 7 bases. With V trimmed by 1 base and J by 5 bases, 8 bases remained unmatched. Germline V lookup: CDR1 SGHVS, CDR2 FNYEAQ. The CDR3 contains 15 residues. This CDR3 is CASSLDRGSKHEQYF. For the CDR3, the DNA is TGTGCCAGCAGCTTAGATCGCGGGAGTAAGCACGAGCAGTACTTC. Together with reference TRBV7-6 and TRBJ2-7, the CDR3 gives the full variable domain: GAGVSQSPRYKVTKRGQDVALRCDPISGHVSLYWYRQALGQGPEFLTYFNYEAQQDKSGLPNDRFSAERPEGSISTLTIQRTEQRDSAMYRCASSLDRGSKHEQYFGPGTRLTVT.

This clonotype was seen ten or more times. The J gene is TRBJ2-2, the V gene TRBV19, with 9 bases that match TRBD2. The CDR3 runs to 16 residues. Germline CDR1 reads LNHDA; CDR2 reads SQIVND (reference sequence). Unmatched junction bases numbered 9, after V lost 9 bases and J lost 1 base. CDR3 in amino acids: CASALAGGMNTGELFF. In nucleotides, the CDR3 is TGTGCCAGCGCCCTGGCGGGGGGGATGAACACCGGGGAGCTGTTTTTT.

This clonotype was seen many times. This chain connects TRBV6-5 to TRBJ1-1; D possibly corresponds to TRBD1 (5 bases). This CDR3 is built from 14 residues. Trimming removed 0 bases at V and 7 bases at J, with 12 bases between. Looked up from germline, CDR1 is MNHEY and CDR2 is SVGAGI. The CDR3 region is CASSYSSATVEAFF. As DNA, the CDR3 is TGTGCCAGCAGTTACTCGTCTGCGACAGTTGAAGCTTTCTTT.

V usage is TRBV5-1 and J usage is TRBJ2-1, with D perhaps TRBD1 (5 bases). The length of the CDR3 is 14 residues. Trimming stripped 2 bases from V and 10 bases from J, with 16 bases between. CDR1 and CDR2 (germline): SGHRS, YFSETQ. The chain's CDR3 is CASSLRPQVLEQFF. The CDR3 region has the DNA TGCGCCAGCAGCTTACGTCCACAGGTCTTGGAGCAGTTCTTC.

This chain connects TRBV24-1 to TRBJ2-1; 7 bases match TRBD1. J was trimmed by 3 bases and V by 3 bases; bases with no gene match: 7. There are 16 residues in the CDR3. Germline V CDR1 and CDR2: KGHDR, SFDVKD. CDR3 in amino acids: CATSDAQGILYNEQFF. As DNA, the CDR3 is TGTGCCACCAGTGATGCACAGGGGATCCTCTACAATGAGCAGTTCTTC.

This clonotype occurred once. A much more abundant neighbour one base away suggests this may be a read error. This chain connects TRBV10-3 to TRBJ2-7; tentative D call: TRBD2 (5 bases). CDR3 length: 14 amino acids. Trimming pared 6 bases from V and 0 bases from J, leaving 12 bases between. Germline values: CDR1 ENHRY, CDR2 SYGVKD. As DNA, the CDR3 is TGTGCCATCAGCCCGACTAACGGCTCCTACGAGCAGTACTTC. Translating it yields CAISPTNGSYEQYF.

There are a few counts of this clonotype. The rearrangement uses TRBV5-5 and TRBJ2-5; the D is unclear. V dropped 1 base and J dropped 3 bases, with 7 bases sitting between them. Germline V CDR1 and CDR2: SGHKS, YYEKEE (reference sequence). The CDR3 spans 13 residues. CDR3 bases: TGTGCCAGCAGCTTGATAACAGAAGAGACCCAGTACTTC. Residues: CASSLITEETQYF.

This rearrangement joins TRBV9 to TRBJ1-2; tentatively, D is TRBD1 (5 bases). Per the germline V gene, CDR1 is SGDLS and CDR2 is YYNGEE. The CDR3 spans 15 residues. The V gene lost 4 bases and the J gene lost 0 bases, with 13 bases spanning the gap. The CDR3 reads CASSTWGGTNYGYTF. The DNA for the CDR3 is TGTGCCAGCAGCACCTGGGGGGGAACTAACTATGGCTACACCTTC.

This clonotype has more than one count but fewer than ten. The chain carries TRBV14 and TRBJ2-1; no reliable D call. Deletions cut 0 bases from V and 7 bases from J, with 13 bases between. Germline-derived CDR1 and CDR2 are SGHDN and FVKESK. This CDR3 spans 15 amino acids. CDR3: CASSQDRTVGNEQFF. CDR3 bases: TGTGCCAGCAGCCAAGATCGCACAGTCGGGAATGAGCAGTTCTTC.

The J gene is TRBJ2-1, the V gene TRBV20-1; 11 bases agree with TRBD2. Germline CDR1 is DFQATT and CDR2 is SNEGSKA (reference sequence). CDR3 length: 15 residues. V lost 5 bases, J lost 8 bases, and 11 bases stayed unmatched. CDR3 in amino acids: CSAYPTSGAWDEQFF. CDR3 sequence (DNA): TGCAGTGCTTACCCGACTAGCGGGGCCTGGGATGAGCAGTTCTTC.

The chain employs TRBV5-4 and TRBJ2-3; D may be TRBD2 (6 bases). With 1 base removed from V and 6 bases from J, the gap between germline ends came to 15 bases. Germline V gene lookup returns CDR1 SGHNT and CDR2 YYREEE (reference sequence). The CDR3 spans 15 residues. CDR3 in DNA: TGTGCCAGCAGCTTGAGTAGCGGCCCGGGGGATACGCAGTATTTT. It yields the protein CASSLSSGPGDTQYF.

There are a few counts of this clonotype. The CDR3 loop is CASSTDGASTDTQYF. In nucleotides, the CDR3 is TGTGCCAGTAGCACTGACGGAGCTAGCACAGATACGCAGTATTTT. The chain carries TRBV19 and TRBJ2-3; D is unresolved. With 6 bases removed from V and 0 bases from J, the gap between germline ends came to 13 bases. This CDR3 contains 15 residues. Per germline, CDR1 LNHDA and CDR2 SQIVND (reference sequence).

A few counts support this clonotype. V gene TRBV11-2 combines with J gene TRBJ1-1, with TRBD1 matching over 8 bases. This CDR3 region has 13 residues. V trimming: 5 bases; J trimming: 4 bases; junction bases outside the gene matches: 3. Germline assignment: CDR1 SGHAT and CDR2 FQNNGV. CDR3 nucleotide sequence: TGTGCCAGCAGCGTCACAGGGGGCACTGAAGCTTTCTTT. It codes for CASSVTGGTEAFF.

The chain couples TRBV12-3 or TRBV12-4 to TRBJ2-2; the D gene could be TRBD1 or TRBD2 (5 bases each). This CDR3 is built from 14 residues. V lost 7 bases to trimming and J lost 5 bases, with 14 bases between them. This CDR3 reads CASTQGTITGELFF. CDR3 sequence (DNA): TGTGCCAGCACCCAAGGGACGATAACCGGGGAGCTGTTTTTT.

This clonotype was detected only a few times. V usage is TRBV19 and J usage is TRBJ2-1; tentatively, D is TRBD1 or TRBD2 (5 bases each). V dropped 8 bases and J dropped 5 bases, with 19 bases sitting between them. Germline V gives CDR1 LNHDA, CDR2 SQIVND (reference sequence). The length of the CDR3 is 15 residues. CDR3 amino acids: CASGYSGTADNEQFF. Written as DNA, the CDR3 is TGTGCCAGTGGTTACTCCGGGACGGCGGACAATGAGCAGTTCTTC.

The chain is built from TRBV4-3 and TRBJ2-3, with a tentative D call TRBD2 (6 bases). Between the trimmed V and J ends, which lost 4 bases and 1 base, there was a span of 21 bases. Germline V gives CDR1 LGHNA, CDR2 YSLEER. The CDR3 length is 18 residues. DNA of the CDR3: TGCGCCAGCAGCCCCGCCAGCGGCTCCCAGCGGGGCACAGATACGCAGTATTTT. It translates to CASSPASGSQRGTDTQYF.

This clonotype was recorded at least ten times. The V and J genes are TRBV10-2 and TRBJ2-7; tentatively, D is TRBD1 or TRBD2 (6 bases each). Germline CDR1 is WSHSY and CDR2 is SAAADI. V dropped 4 bases and J dropped 4 bases, with 17 bases sitting between them. CDR3 size: 15 residues. In nucleotides, the CDR3 is TGCGCCAGCAGTGCTTTAATCGGGGGCTCTTACGAGCAGTACTTC. Amino acids: CASSALIGGSYEQYF.

In this sample, this clonotype turned up a few times. The rearrangement links TRBV29-1 to TRBJ2-7, with 7 positions matching TRBD1. Germline trimming cut 2 bases from V and 2 bases from J; bases unmatched to any gene: 3. The CDR3 runs 13 residues. Germline lookup yields CDR1 SQVTM and CDR2 ANQGSEA. The CDR3, as DNA: TGCAGCGTTGAACGGGACAGACCCTACGAGCAGTACTTC. Translation gives CSVERDRPYEQYF.

This clonotype was seen a few times. The chain links TRBV6-2 or TRBV6-3 to TRBJ2-7; a possible D gene is TRBD2 (6 bases). From germline, CDR1 is MNHEY and CDR2 SVGEGT. The CDR3 sequence is 19 residues long. Trimming took off 4 bases at V and 0 bases at J, with 25 bases between the two ends. This CDR3 reads CASSFTRDPLGPSSYEQYF. The CDR3 nucleotides read TGTGCCAGCAGTTTCACGCGGGACCCATTGGGGCCCAGCTCCTACGAGCAGTACTTC.

In its sample, this clonotype was seen many times. The chain combines TRBV20-1 with TRBJ2-7; weak D call: TRBD1 (6 bases). Trimming cost V 6 bases and J 5 bases, with 20 bases left between them. The germline CDR1 and CDR2 sequences are DFQATT and SNEGSKA (reference sequence). The length of the CDR3 is 14 residues. The CDR3 sequence: CSAAGGDTHHEQYF. The DNA for the CDR3 is TGCAGTGCGGCCGGTGGGGACACCCACCACGAGCAGTACTTC.

V and J are TRBV20-1 and TRBJ2-1; 11 bases fit TRBD2. There are 15 residues in the CDR3. Per germline, CDR1 DFQATT and CDR2 SNEGSKA (reference sequence). The V gene end was trimmed by 2 bases and the J gene end by 5 bases; junction bases not matched to a gene: 5. This CDR3 is CSARNLAGGDNEQFF. CDR3 bases: TGCAGTGCTAGAAACCTAGCGGGGGGTGACAATGAGCAGTTCTTC.

This clonotype came up a few times. The chain links TRBV6-1 to TRBJ1-2; 8 bases align to TRBD1. Looked up from germline, CDR1 is MNHNS and CDR2 is SASEGT. V lost 3 bases and J lost 10; bases outside the gene matches: 7. The CDR3 length is 13 residues. Written as DNA, the CDR3 is TGTGCCAGCAGTGAGGACAGGGATTTTGCCTACACCTTC. Translating it yields CASSEDRDFAYTF.

This clonotype was seen a handful of times. This chain joins TRBV30 and TRBJ2-1; D perhaps matches TRBD2 (7 bases). Germline V gene data show CDR1 as GTSNPN and CDR2 as SVGIG (reference sequence). This CDR3 has 10 residues. V was trimmed by 7 bases and J by 9 bases, leaving 10 bases between them. The CDR3 DNA follows: TGTGCCTCGGGGGGCGGTGAGCAGTTCTTC. It translates to CASGGGEQFF. Drawing the rest from reference TRBV30 and TRBJ2-1, the complete variable domain is SQTIHQWPATLVQPVGSPLSLECTVEGTSNPNLYWYRQAAGRGLQLLFYSVGIGQISSEVPQNLSASRPQDRQFILSSKKLLLSDSGFYLCASGGGEQFFGPGTRLTVL.

The rearrangement joins TRBV7-8 to TRBJ1-2, with D perhaps matching TRBD1 (6 bases). Germline-derived CDR1 and CDR2 are SGHVS and FQNEAQ. This CDR3 spans 14 amino acids. V shed 1 base and J shed 5 bases, with 11 bases lying between them. The CDR3 protein is CASSLDTRGYGYTF. The CDR3 nucleotides are TGTGCCAGCAGCTTAGACACAAGGGGGTATGGCTACACCTTC.

Many counts were recorded for this clonotype. V and J are TRBV6-5 and TRBJ1-1; the D is unclear. The CDR3 totals 14 residues. V was clipped by 3 bases and J by 5 bases, with 13 bases between them. Germline CDR1 MNHEY, CDR2 SVGAGI. CDR3 in amino acids: CASSYTEGWTEAFF. The DNA for the CDR3 is TGTGCCAGCAGTTATACAGAGGGTTGGACTGAAGCTTTCTTT.

This clonotype was seen at least ten times. This chain connects TRBV5-1 to TRBJ1-4; 7 nucleotides match TRBD1. J lost 3 bases, V lost 0 bases, and 2 bases had no gene match. The CDR3 sequence is 15 residues long. Germline loops: CDR1 SGHRS, CDR2 YFSETQ. CDR3 protein: CASSLAGQPNEKLFF. In DNA form, the CDR3 reads TGCGCCAGCAGCTTGGCGGGACAGCCTAATGAAAAACTGTTTTTT.